This T cell receptor (beta chain) was found in a study of technical replicates of blood from a few donors. Sequencing was performed with immunoSEQ multiplex PCR; in TCRdb, only in-frame clones are kept and a portion is missing. The table has 80,000 to 100,000 clones, around 96% seen once; the top ten hold 0.2% to 0.25%. V lost 3 bases and J lost 6; bases outside the gene matches: 7. This CDR3 contains 16 residues. Germline V gives CDR1 SNHLY, CDR2 FYNNEI. V is TRBV2 and J is TRBJ2-7; 14 positions match TRBD2. The receptor was derived from a human donor in good health. Specimen: T cells isolated from PBMCs. In DNA, the CDR3 is TGTGCCAGCAGTGAGACGACTAGCGGGGGGGTGAGCGAGCAGTACTTC. Amino acid sequence: CASSETTSGGVSEQYF.